The 8 T cell receptor beta chains below all came from one sample that was sequenced in a study of blood T cell repertoires in COVID-19. Only in-frame clones appear in the TCRdb table, and some are missing; sequencing was by immunoSEQ multiplex PCR. The sample lists about 140,000 clones, approximately 80% occurring once. Source material: peripheral blood. These receptors were obtained from a woman aged 80 or over with active or convalescent COVID-19.

The rearrangement uses TRBV2 and TRBJ2-2; D gene uncertain. The CDR3 spans 14 residues. V lost 4 bases, J lost 0 bases, and 6 bases lay in between. Per germline, CDR1 SNHLY and CDR2 FYNNEI. The CDR3 sequence: CASSVTPNTGELFF. In DNA, the CDR3 is TGTGCCAGCAGTGTTACACCGAACACCGGGGAGCTGTTTTTT.

The rearrangement joins TRBV25-1 to TRBJ2-2; no firm D call. CDR1 is MGHDK and CDR2 is SYGVNS in the germline V gene. This CDR3 spans 13 amino acids. V was pared by 0 bases and J by 5 bases, with 4 bases between. The CDR3 sequence: CASSEYATGELFF. The CDR3 nucleotides are TGTGCCAGCAGTGAATACGCGACCGGGGAGCTGTTTTTT.

This clone was seen once. The chain carries TRBV5-1 and TRBJ2-5, with 9 bases identical to TRBD2. The J segment lost 2 bases and the V segment lost 2 bases, leaving 13 bases of the junction unmatched. CDR1 SGHRS and CDR2 YFSETQ come from the germline V gene. The CDR3 contains 18 residues. As DNA, the CDR3 is TGCGCCAGCAGCTTAGGTCTAGCGGGGCGTTCCGAACAAGAGACCCAGTACTTC. Translating it yields CASSLGLAGRSEQETQYF.

This rearrangement joins TRBV28 to TRBJ1-1; no clear D gene. The CDR3 loop spans 13 amino acids. Trimming shortened V by 1 base and J by 6 bases, and 9 bases separated the two germline ends. The germline V gene has CDR1 MDHEN and CDR2 SYDVKM. CDR3 sequence reads: CASSLFSPPEAFF. In DNA form, the CDR3 reads TGTGCCAGCAGTTTATTCTCCCCCCCTGAAGCTTTCTTT.

The chain links TRBV24-1 to TRBJ2-2; D might be TRBD2 (5 bases). The ends were cut back, 4 bases at V and 4 bases at J, with 9 bases in the middle. Per the germline V gene, CDR1 is KGHDR and CDR2 is SFDVKD. The CDR3 spans 14 residues. For the CDR3, the DNA is TGTGCCACCAGTGACCCGGGAATCACCGGGGAGCTGTTTTTT. Protein: CATSDPGITGELFF.

V usage is TRBV28 and J usage is TRBJ2-7; 11 bases fit TRBD2. V was clipped by 5 bases and J by 6 bases; unmatched bases: 9. The CDR3 sequence is 15 residues long. The germline CDR1 and CDR2 sequences are MDHEN and SYDVKM. The CDR3 region is CASSPQVAGGPEQYF. The CDR3 nucleotides are TGTGCCAGCAGTCCCCAGGTAGCGGGGGGGCCCGAGCAGTACTTC.

The chain employs TRBV4-1 and TRBJ2-1, with D perhaps TRBD2 (5 bases). Germline V CDR1 and CDR2: MGHRA, YSYEKL. The CDR3 loop spans 16 amino acids. Trimming removed 0 bases at V and 3 bases at J, with 12 bases between. DNA of the CDR3: TGCGCCAGCAGCCAAGATATGAGCGGCGGCTACAATGAGCAGTTCTTC. Amino acids: CASSQDMSGGYNEQFF.

This clone was seen more than once but under ten times. The chain joins TRBV5-6 to TRBJ1-1; no firm D call. Germline V CDR1 and CDR2: SGHDT, YYEEEE. Trimming left V 4 bases short and J 0 bases short, with 13 bases between. This CDR3 has 15 amino acids. CDR3: CASSAPTDMNTEAFF. The CDR3 DNA sequence: TGTGCCAGCAGCGCACCCACAGACATGAACACTGAAGCTTTCTTT.